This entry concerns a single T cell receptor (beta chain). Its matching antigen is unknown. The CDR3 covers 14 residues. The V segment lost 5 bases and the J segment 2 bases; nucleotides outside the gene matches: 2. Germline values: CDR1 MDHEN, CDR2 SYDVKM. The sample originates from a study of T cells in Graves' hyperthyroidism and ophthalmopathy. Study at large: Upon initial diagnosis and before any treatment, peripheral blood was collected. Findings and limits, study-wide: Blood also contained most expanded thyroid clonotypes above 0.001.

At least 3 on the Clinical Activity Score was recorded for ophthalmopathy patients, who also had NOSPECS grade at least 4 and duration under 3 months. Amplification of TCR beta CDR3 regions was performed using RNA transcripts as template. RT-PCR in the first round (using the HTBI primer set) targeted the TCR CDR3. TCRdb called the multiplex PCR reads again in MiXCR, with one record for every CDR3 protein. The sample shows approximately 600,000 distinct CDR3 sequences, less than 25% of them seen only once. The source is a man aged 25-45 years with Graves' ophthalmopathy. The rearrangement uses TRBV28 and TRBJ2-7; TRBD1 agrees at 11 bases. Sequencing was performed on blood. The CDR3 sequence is CASSRDRGAYEQYF. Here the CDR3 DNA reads TGTGCCAGCAGTCGGGACAGGGGGGCCTACGAGCAGTACTTC. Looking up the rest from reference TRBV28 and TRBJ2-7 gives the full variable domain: DVKVTQSSRYLVKRTGEKVFLECVQDMDHENMFWYRQDPGLGLRLIYFSYDVKMKEKGDIPEGYSVSREKKERFSLILESASTNQTSMYLCASSRDRGAYEQYFGPGTRLTVT.